The T cell receptor (beta chain) described here comes from a study of blood T cell repertoires in COVID-19. Looking at the study overall: Sample material is recorded as cDNA or gDNA derived from T cells, B-cell-depleted T cells, or PBMCs.

Per the germline V gene, CDR1 is LNHDA and CDR2 is SQIVND (reference sequence). Germline trimming cut 5 bases from V and 7 bases from J; bases unmatched to any gene: 9. This CDR3 has 14 residues. As processed by the authors: Reference gene primers were amplified, and this amplification served to estimate nucleated cell counts. Measured with immunoSEQ multiplex PCR; TCRdb has only the in-frame clones, and not every one. V and J calls and clone size are copied from that table; D and trimming were computed from the DNA. The sample consists of approximately 400,000 clones, roughly 80% of them appearing once.

Specimen: PBMCs or T cells enriched from blood (not recorded which). This sequence joins TRBV19 and TRBJ1-1; 8 positions match TRBD1. The sequence was collected from a woman aged 50 to 65 who had recovered from COVID-19. The CDR3 nucleotides are TGTGCCAGTAGTTCCAGGGGGCAGAGTATTGAAGCTTTCTTT. Translated: CASSSRGQSIEAFF.